One sample yielded the 18 T cell receptor beta chains listed below, sequenced in a study of cytomegalovirus exposure and HLA in healthy donors. PCR amplification relied on 60 Vbeta primers (plus 13 Jbeta primers). Libraries were prepared by immunoSEQ multiplex PCR; TCRdb keeps only in-frame clonotypes and omits some of them. This repertoire includes more than 200,000 clones. Material: PBMCs. Receptor source: a young woman in good health and CMV-seropositive.

CDR3: CAISGGEQDNYGYTF. CDR3 bases: TGTGCCATCAGTGGTGGGGAGCAAGACAACTATGGCTACACCTTC. J is TRBJ1-2 and V is TRBV10-3; D is uncertain. CDR1 ENHRY and CDR2 SYGVKD come from the germline V gene. This CDR3 has 15 amino acids. Deletions cut 4 bases from V and 2 bases from J, with 14 bases between.

This chain links TRBV5-1 with TRBJ1-2; 8 nucleotides match TRBD1. Germline V gene data show CDR1 as SGHRS and CDR2 as YFSETQ. With 2 bases clipped from V and 8 bases from J, the junction kept 8 bases outside the gene matches. The CDR3 is made up of 14 amino acids. This chain's CDR3 is CASSLSAGGYGYTF. The CDR3 coding sequence is TGCGCCAGCAGCTTAAGTGCAGGGGGCTACGGCTACACCTTC.

The gene calls are TRBV15 and TRBJ2-5; D might be TRBD2 (5 bases). Germline assignment: CDR1 LNHNV and CDR2 YYDKDF (reference sequence). The CDR3 has 13 amino acids. Trimming stripped 3 bases from V and 2 bases from J, with 7 bases between. CDR3 sequence reads: CATSRGRQETQYF. The CDR3 DNA sequence: TGTGCCACCAGCAGGGGGAGACAAGAGACCCAGTACTTC.

The gene calls are TRBV19 and TRBJ1-2, with 10 nucleotides matching TRBD1. Per the germline V gene, CDR1 is LNHDA and CDR2 is SQIVND (reference sequence). V shed 3 bases, J shed 0 bases, and the junction held 10 bases outside the gene matches. CDR3 length equals 18 residues. The CDR3, as DNA: TGTGCCAGTAGTATCAAGCGGGACAGGGGCCTTTCTAACTATGGCTACACCTTC. Translating it yields CASSIKRDRGLSNYGYTF.

V is TRBV7-6 and J is TRBJ2-2, with 7 bases lining up with TRBD1. Germline CDR1 SGHVS, CDR2 FNYEAQ. This CDR3 region has 14 residues. The junction had 3 bases not matched to a gene; V was cut back by 6 bases and J by 2 bases. CDR3 nucleotide sequence: TGTGCCAGCAGGGGACAGCTTAACACCGGGGAGCTGTTTTTT. Protein sequence: CASRGQLNTGELFF. Combining the CDR3 with reference TRBV7-6 and TRBJ2-2 gives the whole variable domain GAGVSQSPRYKVTKRGQDVALRCDPISGHVSLYWYRQALGQGPEFLTYFNYEAQQDKSGLPNDRFSAERPEGSISTLTIQRTEQRDSAMYRCASRGQLNTGELFFGEGSRLTVL.

The J gene is TRBJ1-1, the V gene TRBV7-2; tentatively, D is TRBD1 (6 bases). Deletions cut 5 bases from V and 3 bases from J, with 16 bases between. The CDR3 loop spans 15 amino acids. Germline lookup yields CDR1 SGHTA and CDR2 FQGNSA. For the CDR3, the DNA is TGTGCCAGCAGCCAATTCACAGGGTATGACACTGAAGCTTTCTTT. It yields the protein CASSQFTGYDTEAFF.

The chain has TRBV15 and TRBJ2-2, with 9 bases that match TRBD1. The CDR3 is 14 residues long. CDR1 and CDR2 (germline): LNHNV, YYDKDF (reference sequence). The V segment lost 8 bases and the J segment 4 bases; nucleotides outside the gene matches: 5. The CDR3 sequence: CATGTGSRTGELFF. The CDR3 DNA is TGTGCCACCGGGACAGGGTCGCGCACCGGGGAGCTGTTTTTT.

The V call is TRBV11-2, the J call TRBJ1-1, with a possible D match to TRBD1 (6 bases). The length of the CDR3 is 15 residues. CDR1 is SGHAT, CDR2 FQNNGV, per germline. V gave up 5 bases and J gave up 1 base, with 14 bases separating them. The CDR3 DNA reads TGTGCCAGCAGCACCTACACAGGGCCGAACACTGAAGCTTTCTTT. This codes for CASSTYTGPNTEAFF.

This sequence joins TRBV2 and TRBJ1-3; possible D gene TRBD1, 6 bases. The V gene's germline CDR1 is SNHLY and CDR2 FYNNEI. There are 15 residues in the CDR3. Trimming shortened V by 8 bases and J by 1 base, and 15 bases separated the two germline ends. The CDR3 DNA reads as TGTGCCAGCGACGGGGGGGGCAGGTCTGGAAACACCATATATTTT. Residues: CASDGGGRSGNTIYF.

The V gene is TRBV5-1, the J gene TRBJ1-1; 10 positions match TRBD1. Germline assignment: CDR1 SGHRS and CDR2 YFSETQ. CDR3 length: 14 residues. V lost 6 bases and J lost 4; bases outside the gene matches: 6. The CDR3, as DNA: TGCGCCAGCACGGGACAGGGGTCGGGCACTGAAGCTTTCTTT. Protein: CASTGQGSGTEAFF.

The CDR3 DNA is TGTGCCAGCAGCCACACCGACGGGTGGAACACTGAAGCTTTCTTT. Protein: CASSHTDGWNTEAFF. V usage is TRBV9 and J usage is TRBJ1-1; D is unclear. V lost 4 bases and J lost 1, with 14 bases in between. The germline gives CDR1 SGDLS, CDR2 YYNGEE. This CDR3 has 15 residues.

The chain recombines TRBV2 with TRBJ1-4; a possible D gene is TRBD1 (5 bases). This CDR3 has 14 amino acids. The germline V and J ends were trimmed by 11 bases and 5 bases, with 18 bases remaining between them. Germline values: CDR1 SNHLY, CDR2 FYNNEI. The CDR3 DNA reads as TGTGCCGGCGGGAAGTCTGGGGGAAATGAAAAACTGTTTTTT. It encodes CAGGKSGGNEKLFF.

The J gene is TRBJ2-1, the V gene TRBV9; 10 nucleotides line up with TRBD2. This CDR3 is built from 15 residues. From germline, CDR1 is SGDLS and CDR2 YYNGEE. The J segment lost 3 bases and the V segment lost 4 bases, leaving 4 bases of the junction unmatched. The CDR3 coding sequence is TGTGCCAGCAGCCTTACTAGCGGGGACTACAATGAGCAGTTCTTC. Amino acids: CASSLTSGDYNEQFF.

The chain joins TRBV29-1 to TRBJ2-3; 10 nucleotides agree with TRBD2. The V gene end was trimmed by 4 bases and the J gene end by 0 bases; junction bases not matched to a gene: 10. The germline gives CDR1 SQVTM, CDR2 ANQGSEA. The CDR3 is made up of 17 amino acids. CDR3 DNA: TGCAGCGTTGGTAGCGGGGGGCCCAAATCTAGCACAGATACGCAGTATTTT. Protein sequence: CSVGSGGPKSSTDTQYF.

This chain links TRBV11-2 with TRBJ1-2, with D unresolved. Trimming left V 6 bases short and J 5 bases short, with 10 bases between. This CDR3 has 12 residues. CDR1 SGHAT and CDR2 FQNNGV come from the germline V gene. The chain's CDR3 is CASRQAEYGYTF. The DNA for the CDR3 is TGTGCCAGCAGACAAGCGGAATATGGCTACACCTTC. The whole variable domain, filled in from reference TRBV11-2 and TRBJ1-2, reads EAGVAQSPRYKIIEKRQSVAFWCNPISGHATLYWYQQILGQGPKLLIQFQNNGVVDDSQLPKDRFSAERLKGVDSTLKIQPAKLEDSAVYLCASRQAEYGYTFGSGTRLTVV.

This rearrangement joins TRBV5-1 to TRBJ2-7; D remains unclear. V dropped 0 bases and J dropped 3 bases, with 10 bases sitting between them. The CDR3 runs 14 residues. Germline CDR1 SGHRS, CDR2 YFSETQ. The CDR3 spells CASSLDREIYEQYF. The CDR3 DNA reads TGCGCCAGCAGCTTGGACCGAGAGATCTACGAGCAGTACTTC. Filled out from reference TRBV5-1 and TRBJ2-7, the complete variable domain reads KAGVTQTPRYLIKTRGQQVTLSCSPISGHRSVSWYQQTPGQGLQFLFEYFSETQRNKGNFPGRFSGRQFSNSRSEMNVSTLELGDSALYLCASSLDREIYEQYFGPGTRLTVT.

This chain connects TRBV28 to TRBJ1-2; 9 nucleotides line up with TRBD1. CDR1 MDHEN and CDR2 SYDVKM come from the germline V gene. Trimming took 1 base from V and 3 from J; bases not matched to a gene: 6. The CDR3 length is 16 residues. The CDR3 here is CASSLYATGGYYGYTF. The CDR3 bases are TGTGCCAGCAGTTTATACGCGACAGGGGGTTACTATGGCTACACCTTC.

With regard to this clone: The sample holds other DNA sequences that translate to the same CDR3. V usage is TRBV7-2 and J usage is TRBJ1-5, with TRBD1 as a possible D gene (6 bases). V dropped 0 bases and J dropped 7 bases, with 7 bases sitting between them. Germline CDR1 is SGHTA and CDR2 is FQGNSA. This CDR3 is built from 13 residues. The CDR3 protein is CASSLAGGQPQHF. The CDR3 bases are TGTGCCAGCAGCTTAGCTGGGGGCCAGCCCCAGCATTTT.